This TCR beta chain was sequenced in a study of blood T cells in healthy people across ages. Study-level background: Template switching captured about one barcoded beta molecule per two T cells. Study outcomes and limitations: PBMC samples, being unsorted, prevented any conclusive comparison of naive and antigen-experienced cells.

This clonotype was seen more than once but under ten times. Its antigen is undetermined. Together with a sample-barcoded 5' primer, a J-beta primer mix was included in a second PCR lasting roughly 6 to 12 cycles. A template-switch adaptor containing 12 random nucleotides labeled each cDNA molecule. The study obtained at least 3 million CDR3-containing paired-end reads from every sample. TCRdb itself ran the 5' RACE reads through MiXCR, one entry per CDR3 protein. This table holds a few hundred thousand distinct CDR3 sequences, about 25% found once. The specimen sequenced was blood. This receptor was identified in a woman between 65 and 79 years old in good health.

The CDR3 loop reads CASSPPLAGGADTQYF. CDR3 nucleotide sequence: TGCGCCAGCAGCCCACCACTAGCGGGGGGGGCAGATACGCAGTATTTT. The V call is TRBV5-1, the J call TRBJ2-3; 13 bases are shared with TRBD2. CDR1 and CDR2 from the germline V gene are SGHRS and YFSETQ. The V gene end was trimmed by 4 bases and the J gene end by 4 bases; junction bases not matched to a gene: 6. The CDR3 runs 16 residues.